The TCR beta chain under discussion was sequenced for a study of HIV-infected patients and healthy controls. Study results and limitations: HIV+ repertoires were severely depleted of MAIT alpha-chain CDR3s, unlike healthy controls.

This CDR3 contains 12 residues. The germline gives CDR1 SGHTA, CDR2 FQGNSA. Trimming took 3 bases from V and 10 from J, leaving 10 bases between them. This clonotype was detected ten times or more. The antigen remains undetermined. No cell fractionation was done, so the repertoire covers all unsorted peripheral blood T cells. Reverse transcription used around 500 ng RNA and constant-region primers for alpha and beta. Each of the alpha and beta chains got its own library through chain-specific third strand synthesis with indices. One primer pair amplified all rearrangements per chain; each cDNA got molecular barcodes. Priming off the SP2 site generated the second strand. A single record per CDR3 protein comes from TCRdb applying MiXCR to the 5' RACE reads. Of some 20,000 distinct CDR3 sequences listed, about 8.2% are singletons.

This TCR came from an adult in good health. The chain joins TRBV7-2 to TRBJ2-1; the D is unclear. The sequenced sample consisted of blood. CDR3 loop: CASSLDRREQFF. The CDR3 DNA follows: TGTGCCAGCAGCTTGGATCGTAGAGAGCAGTTCTTC.